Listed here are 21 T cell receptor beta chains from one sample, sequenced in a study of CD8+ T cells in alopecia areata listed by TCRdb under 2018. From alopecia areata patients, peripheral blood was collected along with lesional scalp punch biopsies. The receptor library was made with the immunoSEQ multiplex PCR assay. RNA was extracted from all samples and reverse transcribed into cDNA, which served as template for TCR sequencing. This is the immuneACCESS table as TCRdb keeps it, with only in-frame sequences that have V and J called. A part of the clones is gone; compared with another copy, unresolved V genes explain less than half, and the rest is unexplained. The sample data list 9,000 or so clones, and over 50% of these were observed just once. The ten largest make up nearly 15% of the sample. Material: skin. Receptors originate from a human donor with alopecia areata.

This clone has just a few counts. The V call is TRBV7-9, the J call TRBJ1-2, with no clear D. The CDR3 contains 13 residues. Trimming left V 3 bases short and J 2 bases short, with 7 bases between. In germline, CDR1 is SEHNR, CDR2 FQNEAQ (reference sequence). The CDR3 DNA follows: TGTGCCAGCAGCTTGGACCTAAACTATGGCTACACCTTC. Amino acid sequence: CASSLDLNYGYTF.

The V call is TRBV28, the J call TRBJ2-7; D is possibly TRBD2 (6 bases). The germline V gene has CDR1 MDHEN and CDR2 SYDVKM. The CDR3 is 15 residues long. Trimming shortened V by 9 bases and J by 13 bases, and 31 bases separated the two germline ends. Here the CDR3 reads CASKPLARRQAGTYF. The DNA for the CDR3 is TGTGCCAGTAAACCCCTCGCCAGACGTCAGGCCGGGACTTACTTC.

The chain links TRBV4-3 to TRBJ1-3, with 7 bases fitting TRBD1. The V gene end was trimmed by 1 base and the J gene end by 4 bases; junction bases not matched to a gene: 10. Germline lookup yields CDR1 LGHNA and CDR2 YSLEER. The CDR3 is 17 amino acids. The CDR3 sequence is CASSQGAEQGRGNTIYF. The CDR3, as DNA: TGCGCCAGCAGCCAAGGAGCGGAACAGGGGAGAGGAAACACCATATATTTT.

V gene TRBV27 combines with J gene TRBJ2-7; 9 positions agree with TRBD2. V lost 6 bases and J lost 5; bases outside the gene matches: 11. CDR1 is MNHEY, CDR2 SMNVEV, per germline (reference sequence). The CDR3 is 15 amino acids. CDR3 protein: CASSLRGGRGNEQYF. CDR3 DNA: TGTGCCAGCAGCCTGAGGGGCGGGAGGGGAAACGAGCAGTACTTC.

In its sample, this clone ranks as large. The CDR3 nucleotides read TGTGCCAGCAGCGGACCAGGGGGGGAGACCCAGTACTTC. This sequence encodes CASSGPGGETQYF. V usage is TRBV7-9 and J usage is TRBJ2-5; weak D call: TRBD1 (7 bases). Trimming left V 5 bases short and J 5 bases short, with 12 bases between. This CDR3 is built from 13 residues. Germline CDR1 is SEHNR and CDR2 is FQNEAQ (reference sequence).

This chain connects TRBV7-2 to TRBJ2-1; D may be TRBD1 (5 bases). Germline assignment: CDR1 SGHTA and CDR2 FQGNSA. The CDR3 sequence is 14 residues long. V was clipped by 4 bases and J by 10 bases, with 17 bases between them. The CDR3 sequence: CASSSVQVINEQFF. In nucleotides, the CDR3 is TGTGCCAGCAGCTCGGTACAGGTGATCAACGAGCAGTTCTTC.

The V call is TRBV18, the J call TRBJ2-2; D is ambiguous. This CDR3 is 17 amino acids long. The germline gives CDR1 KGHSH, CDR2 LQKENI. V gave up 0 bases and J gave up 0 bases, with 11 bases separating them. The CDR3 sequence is CASSPPNAPANTGELFF. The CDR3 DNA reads TGTGCCAGCTCACCACCGAACGCACCTGCGAACACCGGGGAGCTGTTTTTT.

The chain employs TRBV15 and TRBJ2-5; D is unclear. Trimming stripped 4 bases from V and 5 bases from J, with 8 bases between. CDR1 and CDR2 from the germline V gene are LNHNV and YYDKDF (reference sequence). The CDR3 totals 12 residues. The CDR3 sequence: CATSTGFETQYF. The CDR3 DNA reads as TGTGCCACCAGCACCGGGTTTGAGACCCAGTACTTC.

The CDR3 is CASSSRQGKNTEAFF. In DNA form, the CDR3 reads TGTGCCAGCAGTTCCCGACAGGGGAAGAACACTGAAGCTTTCTTT. This chain joins TRBV6-1 and TRBJ1-1; TRBD1 matches 8 bases. Germline CDR1 and CDR2: MNHNS and SASEGT. This CDR3 is 15 amino acids long. V shed 5 bases, J shed 1 base, and the junction held 6 bases outside the gene matches.

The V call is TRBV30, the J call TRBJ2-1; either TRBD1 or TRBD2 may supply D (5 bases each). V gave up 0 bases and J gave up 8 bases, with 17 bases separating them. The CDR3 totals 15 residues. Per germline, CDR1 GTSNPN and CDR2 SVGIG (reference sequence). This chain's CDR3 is CAWSVRGSRDHEQFF. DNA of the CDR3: TGTGCCTGGAGTGTACGGGGCTCTAGAGACCATGAGCAGTTCTTC.

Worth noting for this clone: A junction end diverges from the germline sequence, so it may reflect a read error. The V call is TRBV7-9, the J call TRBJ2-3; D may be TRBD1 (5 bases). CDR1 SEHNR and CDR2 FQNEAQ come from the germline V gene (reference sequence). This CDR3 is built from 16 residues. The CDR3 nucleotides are TGTGCCAGCACCTTAGCAAATCGCCAGGGCAGTGATACGCAGTATTTT. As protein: CASTLANRQGSDTQYF.

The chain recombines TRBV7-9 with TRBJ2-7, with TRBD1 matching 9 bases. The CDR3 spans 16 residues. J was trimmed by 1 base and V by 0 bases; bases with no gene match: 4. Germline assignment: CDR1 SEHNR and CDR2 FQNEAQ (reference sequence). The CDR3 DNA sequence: TGTGCCAGCAGCTTAGCCACAGGGGGCCGGTCCTACGAGCAGTACTTC. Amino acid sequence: CASSLATGGRSYEQYF.

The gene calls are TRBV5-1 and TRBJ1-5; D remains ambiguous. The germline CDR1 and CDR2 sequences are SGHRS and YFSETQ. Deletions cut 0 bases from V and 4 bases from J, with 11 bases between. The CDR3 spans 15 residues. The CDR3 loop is CASSLEGTGNQPQHF. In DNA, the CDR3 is TGCGCCAGCAGCTTGGAGGGTACGGGGAATCAGCCCCAGCATTTT.

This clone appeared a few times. The CDR3, as DNA: TGTGCCAGCAGACAAAGGGGGGGCCCAGATACGCAGTATTTT. Translation: CASRQRGGPDTQYF. This sequence joins TRBV7-2 and TRBJ2-3; possible D gene TRBD2, 7 bases. V was shortened by 6 bases and J by 4 bases, with 14 bases between the two germline ends. CDR3 size: 14 residues. CDR1 SGHTA and CDR2 FQGNSA come from the germline V gene.

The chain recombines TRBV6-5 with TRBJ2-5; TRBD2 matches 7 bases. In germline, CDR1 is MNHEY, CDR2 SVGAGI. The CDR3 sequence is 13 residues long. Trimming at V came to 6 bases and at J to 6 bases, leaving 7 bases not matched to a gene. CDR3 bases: TGTGCCAGCAGAGGGGAGGGCAAGAAGACCCAGTACTTC. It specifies CASRGEGKKTQYF.

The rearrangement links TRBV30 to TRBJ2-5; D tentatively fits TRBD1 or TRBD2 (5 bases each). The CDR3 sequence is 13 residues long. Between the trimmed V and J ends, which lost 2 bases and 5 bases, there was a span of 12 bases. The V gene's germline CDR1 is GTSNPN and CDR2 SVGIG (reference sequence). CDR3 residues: CAWSLGRVETQYF. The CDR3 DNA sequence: TGTGCCTGGAGTTTGGGACGGGTGGAGACCCAGTACTTC. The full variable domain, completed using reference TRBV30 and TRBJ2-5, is SQTIHQWPATLVQPVGSPLSLECTVEGTSNPNLYWYRQAAGRGLQLLFYSVGIGQISSEVPQNLSASRPQDRQFILSSKKLLLSDSGFYLCAWSLGRVETQYFGPGTRLLVL.

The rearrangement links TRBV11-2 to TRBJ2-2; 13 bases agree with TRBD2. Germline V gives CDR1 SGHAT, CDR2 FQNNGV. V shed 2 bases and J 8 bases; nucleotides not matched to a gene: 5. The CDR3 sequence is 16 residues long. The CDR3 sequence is CASSLRSGLAGGELFF. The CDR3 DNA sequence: TGTGCCAGCAGCTTACGATCGGGACTAGCGGGAGGGGAGCTGTTTTTT.

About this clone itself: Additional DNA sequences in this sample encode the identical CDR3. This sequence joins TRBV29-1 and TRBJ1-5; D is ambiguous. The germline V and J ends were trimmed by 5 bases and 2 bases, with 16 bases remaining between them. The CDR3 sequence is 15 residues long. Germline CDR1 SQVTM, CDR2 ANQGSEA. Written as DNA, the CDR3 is TGCAGCGTTTCTGACGGGATCCTGGGCAATCAGCCCCAGCATTTT. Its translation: CSVSDGILGNQPQHF.

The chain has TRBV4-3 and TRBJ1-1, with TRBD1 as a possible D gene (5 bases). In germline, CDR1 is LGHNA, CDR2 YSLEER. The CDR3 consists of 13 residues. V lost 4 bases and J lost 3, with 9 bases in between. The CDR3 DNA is TGCGCCAGCAGCCCGCAGGGTGACACTGAAGCTTTCTTT. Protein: CASSPQGDTEAFF.

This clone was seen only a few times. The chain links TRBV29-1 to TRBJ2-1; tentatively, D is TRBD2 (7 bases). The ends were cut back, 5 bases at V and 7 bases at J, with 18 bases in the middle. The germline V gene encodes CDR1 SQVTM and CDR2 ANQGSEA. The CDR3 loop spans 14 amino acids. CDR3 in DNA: TGCAGCGTTTCGCGGCAGGGGAGGGGGAATGAGCAGTTCTTC. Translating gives CSVSRQGRGNEQFF.

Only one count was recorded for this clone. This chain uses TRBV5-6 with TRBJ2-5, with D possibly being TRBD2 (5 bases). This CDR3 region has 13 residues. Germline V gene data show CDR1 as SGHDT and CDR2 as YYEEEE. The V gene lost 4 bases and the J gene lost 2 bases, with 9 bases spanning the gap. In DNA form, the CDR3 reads TGTGCCAGCAGCCCGGGCGGGCAAGAGACCCAGTACTTC. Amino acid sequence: CASSPGGQETQYF.